This TCR beta chain was recovered during a study of cytomegalovirus exposure and HLA in healthy donors. Study findings and constraints: The study designated over 150 TCR beta chains cytomegalovirus-associated.

PCR primers comprised 60 Vbeta and 13 Jbeta primers. TCRdb's copy holds only in-frame clones and misses some; the assay was immunoSEQ multiplex PCR. This table holds 150,000 to 200,000 clones, 60% to 75% found once. With 0 bases removed from V and 7 bases from J, the gap between germline ends came to 18 bases. The CDR3 runs 16 residues. Germline V gene data show CDR1 as ENHRY and CDR2 as SYGVKD. Concerning this clone: As yet, its antigen is unknown.

The source of this sequence is a woman in her forties or fifties in good health and CMV-seropositive. The chain employs TRBV10-3 and TRBJ1-1; possibly TRBD1 for D (6 bases). Sequenced sample: PBMCs. The CDR3 reads CAISESGTTGMGEAFF. The CDR3 DNA follows: TGTGCCATCAGTGAGTCGGGGACCACAGGGATGGGTGAAGCTTTCTTT.